The T cell receptor (beta chain) under discussion was sequenced for a study of T cells in Graves' hyperthyroidism and ophthalmopathy. Broader study findings: Most expanded thyroid clonotypes above 0.001 also appeared in blood.

RNA transcripts were the template for amplifying TCR beta CDR3 regions. When the TCR CDR3 underwent first-round RT-PCR, the HTBI primer set was used. In TCRdb, the multiplex PCR reads were re-called with MiXCR into one record per CDR3 protein. The sample contains 330,000 or so distinct CDR3 sequences, 15% to 20% of which appear only once. A note on this clonotype: What it binds is unknown.

Ophthalmopathy patients had moderate-to-severe active disease, CAS ≥3, NOSPECS ≥4, and disease duration under 3 months. J gave up 1 base and V 4 bases, and 6 bases lay outside the gene matches. Germline CDR1 is SGHRS and CDR2 is YFSETQ. The CDR3 consists of 15 residues. This sequence joins TRBV5-1 and TRBJ1-1, with TRBD1 matching over 8 bases. The receptor's source is a man aged 50-60 years with Graves' ophthalmopathy. The specimen was blood. The CDR3 bases are TGCGCCAGCAGCGCCGACGGACAGGGGAACACTGAAGCTTTCTTT. Its translation: CASSADGQGNTEAFF.